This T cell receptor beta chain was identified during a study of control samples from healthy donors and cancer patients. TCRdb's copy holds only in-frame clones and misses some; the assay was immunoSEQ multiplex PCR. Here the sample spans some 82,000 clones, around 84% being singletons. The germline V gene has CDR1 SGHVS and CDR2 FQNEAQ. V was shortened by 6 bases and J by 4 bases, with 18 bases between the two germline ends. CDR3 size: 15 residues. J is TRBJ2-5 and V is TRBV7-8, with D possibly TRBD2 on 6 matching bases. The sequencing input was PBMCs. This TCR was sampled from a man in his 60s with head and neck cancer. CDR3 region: CASSLLGGFGETQYF. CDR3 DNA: TGTGCCAGCAGTCTCCTCGGGGGTTTCGGAGAGACCCAGTACTTC. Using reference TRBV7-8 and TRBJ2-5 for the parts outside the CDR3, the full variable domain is GAGVSQSPRYKVAKRGQDVALRCDPISGHVSLFWYQQALGQGPEFLTYFQNEAQLDKSGLPSDRFFAERPEGSVSTLKIQRTQQEDSAVYLCASSLLGGFGETQYFGPGTRLLVL.